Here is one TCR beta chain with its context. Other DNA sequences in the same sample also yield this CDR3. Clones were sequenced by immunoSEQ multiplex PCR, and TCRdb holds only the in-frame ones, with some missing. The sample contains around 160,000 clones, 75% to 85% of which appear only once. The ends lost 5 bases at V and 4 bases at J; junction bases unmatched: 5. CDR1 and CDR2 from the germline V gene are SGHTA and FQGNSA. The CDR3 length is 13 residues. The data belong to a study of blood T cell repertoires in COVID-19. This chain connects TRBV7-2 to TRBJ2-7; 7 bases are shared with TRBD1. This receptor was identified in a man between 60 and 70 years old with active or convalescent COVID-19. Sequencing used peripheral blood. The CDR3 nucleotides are TGTGCCAGCAGCACCAACAGGGGATACGAGCAGTACTTC. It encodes CASSTNRGYEQYF.